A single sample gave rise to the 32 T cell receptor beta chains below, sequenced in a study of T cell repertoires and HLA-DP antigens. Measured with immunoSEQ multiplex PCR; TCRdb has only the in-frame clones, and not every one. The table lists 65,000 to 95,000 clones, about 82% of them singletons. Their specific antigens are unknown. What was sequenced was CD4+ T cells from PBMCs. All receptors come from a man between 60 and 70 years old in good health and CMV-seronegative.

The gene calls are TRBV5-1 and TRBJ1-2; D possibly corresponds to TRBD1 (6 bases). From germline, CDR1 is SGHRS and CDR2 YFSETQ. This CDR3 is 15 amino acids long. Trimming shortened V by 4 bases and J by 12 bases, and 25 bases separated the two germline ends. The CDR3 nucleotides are TGCGCCAGCAGCCCGCGGGGGGAGGCACAGGGAGAGAACACCTTC. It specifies CASSPRGEAQGENTF.

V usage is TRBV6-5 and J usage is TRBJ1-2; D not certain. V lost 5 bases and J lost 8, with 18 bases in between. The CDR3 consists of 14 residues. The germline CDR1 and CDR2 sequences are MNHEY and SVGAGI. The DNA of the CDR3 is TGTGCCAGCAGTCCCGGTCGGGAGGGTCCGGGCTACACCTTC. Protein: CASSPGREGPGYTF.

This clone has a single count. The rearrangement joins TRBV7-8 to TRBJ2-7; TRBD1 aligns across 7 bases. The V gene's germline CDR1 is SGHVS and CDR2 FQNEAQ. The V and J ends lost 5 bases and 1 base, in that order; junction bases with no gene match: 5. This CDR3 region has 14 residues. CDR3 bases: TGTGCCAGCAGCCCTAAGGGACAGTCCTACGAGCAGTACGTC. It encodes CASSPKGQSYEQYV.

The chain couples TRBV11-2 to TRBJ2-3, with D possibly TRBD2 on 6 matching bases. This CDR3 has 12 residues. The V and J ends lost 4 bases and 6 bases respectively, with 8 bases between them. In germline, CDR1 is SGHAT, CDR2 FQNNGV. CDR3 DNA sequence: TGTGCCAGCAGCTCAAGCGGGGATACGCAGTATTTT. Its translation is CASSSSGDTQYF. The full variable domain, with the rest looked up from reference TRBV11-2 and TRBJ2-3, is EAGVAQSPRYKIIEKRQSVAFWCNPISGHATLYWYQQILGQGPKLLIQFQNNGVVDDSQLPKDRFSAERLKGVDSTLKIQPAKLEDSAVYLCASSSSGDTQYFGPGTRLTVL.

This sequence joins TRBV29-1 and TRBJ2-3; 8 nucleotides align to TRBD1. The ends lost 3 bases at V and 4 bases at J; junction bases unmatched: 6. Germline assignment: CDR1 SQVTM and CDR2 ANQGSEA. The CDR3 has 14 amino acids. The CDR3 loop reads CSVEGQASADTQYF. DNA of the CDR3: TGCAGCGTTGAGGGACAGGCCTCGGCAGATACGCAGTATTTT.

CDR3 in amino acids: CASNPGGGSYNEQFF. The CDR3 DNA follows: TGTGCCAGCAACCCAGGGGGCGGCTCCTACAATGAGCAGTTCTTC. The genes are TRBV6-6 and TRBJ2-1, with 8 bases fitting TRBD1. CDR1 is MNHNY, CDR2 SVGAGI, per germline (reference sequence). The CDR3 covers 15 residues. J was trimmed by 0 bases and V by 7 bases; bases with no gene match: 5.

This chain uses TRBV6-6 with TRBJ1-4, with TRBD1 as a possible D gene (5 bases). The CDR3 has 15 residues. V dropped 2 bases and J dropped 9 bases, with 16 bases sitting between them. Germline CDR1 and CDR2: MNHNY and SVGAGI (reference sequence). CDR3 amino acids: CASSYQDGAGKKLFF. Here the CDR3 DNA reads TGTGCCAGCAGTTACCAGGACGGGGCAGGGAAAAAACTGTTTTTT.

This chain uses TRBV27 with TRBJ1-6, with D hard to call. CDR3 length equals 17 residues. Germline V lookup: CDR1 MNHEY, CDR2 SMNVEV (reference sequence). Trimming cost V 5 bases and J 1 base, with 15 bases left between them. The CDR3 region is CASSMDGFYSYNSPLHF. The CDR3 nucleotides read TGTGCCAGCAGTATGGACGGCTTCTATTCCTATAATTCACCCCTCCACTTT.

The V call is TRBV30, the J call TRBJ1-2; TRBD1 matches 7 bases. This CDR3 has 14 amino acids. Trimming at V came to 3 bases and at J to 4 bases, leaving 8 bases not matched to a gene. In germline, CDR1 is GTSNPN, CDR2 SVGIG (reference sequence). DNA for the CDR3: TGTGCCTGGAGCGCCGACAGGGTGATCTATGGCTACACCTTC. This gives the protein CAWSADRVIYGYTF.

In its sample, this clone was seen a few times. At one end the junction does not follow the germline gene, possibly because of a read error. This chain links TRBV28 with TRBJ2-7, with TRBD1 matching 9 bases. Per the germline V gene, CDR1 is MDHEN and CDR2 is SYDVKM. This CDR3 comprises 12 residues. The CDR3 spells CASSSLGTGPDF. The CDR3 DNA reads TGTGCCAGCAGTTCCCTAGGGACAGGGCCCGACTTC.

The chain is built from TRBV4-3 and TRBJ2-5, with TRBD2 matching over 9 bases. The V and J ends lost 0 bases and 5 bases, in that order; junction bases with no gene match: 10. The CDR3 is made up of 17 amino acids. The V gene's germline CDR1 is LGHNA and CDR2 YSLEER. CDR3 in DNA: TGCGCCAGCAGCCAAGAGGTTAGCGGGAGCGAGCGGGAGACCCAGTACTTC. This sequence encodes CASSQEVSGSERETQYF.

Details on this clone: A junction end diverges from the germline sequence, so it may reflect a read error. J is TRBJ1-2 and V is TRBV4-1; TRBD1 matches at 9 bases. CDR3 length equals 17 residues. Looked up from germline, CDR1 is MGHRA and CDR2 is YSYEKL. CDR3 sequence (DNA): TGCACCAGCAGCCAGGCCGGGACAGGGAGAACTATGGGTGGCTACACCTTC. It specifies CTSSQAGTGRTMGGYTF.

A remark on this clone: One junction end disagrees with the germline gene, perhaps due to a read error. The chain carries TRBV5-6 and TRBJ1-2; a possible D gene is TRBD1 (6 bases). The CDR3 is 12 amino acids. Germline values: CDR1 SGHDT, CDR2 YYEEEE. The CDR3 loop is CASSPQRGSYLF. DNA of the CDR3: TGTGCCAGCAGCCCCCAGAGGGGGAGCTACCTCTTC.

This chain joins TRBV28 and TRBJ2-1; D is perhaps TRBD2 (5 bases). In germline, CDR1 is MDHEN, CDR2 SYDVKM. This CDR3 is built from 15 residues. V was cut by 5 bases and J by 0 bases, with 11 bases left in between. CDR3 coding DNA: TGTGCCAGCAGTCCCGGTACTAGCTCCTACAATGAGCAGTTCTTC. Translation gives CASSPGTSSYNEQFF.

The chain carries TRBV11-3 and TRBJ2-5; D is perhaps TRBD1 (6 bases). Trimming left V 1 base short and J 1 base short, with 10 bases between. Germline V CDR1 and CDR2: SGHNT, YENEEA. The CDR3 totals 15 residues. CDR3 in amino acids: CASSLAGTSQETQYF. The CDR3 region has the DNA TGTGCCAGCAGCTTAGCCGGGACAAGCCAAGAGACCCAGTACTTC.

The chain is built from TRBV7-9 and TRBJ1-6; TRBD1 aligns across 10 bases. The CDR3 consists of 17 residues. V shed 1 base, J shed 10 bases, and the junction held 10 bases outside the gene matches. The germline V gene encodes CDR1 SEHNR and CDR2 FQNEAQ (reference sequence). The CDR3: CASSLEFQGQGRSPLHF. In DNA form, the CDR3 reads TGTGCCAGCAGCTTAGAGTTTCAGGGACAGGGGCGATCACCCCTCCACTTT.

The CDR3, as DNA: TGTGCCAGCAGTCAGCAGGGGGCTCGCTACGAGCAGTACTTC. Protein: CASSQQGARYEQYF. This chain uses TRBV6-1 with TRBJ2-7; 8 positions match TRBD1. CDR1 and CDR2 (germline): MNHNS, SASEGT. This CDR3 contains 14 residues. With 5 bases clipped from V and 3 bases from J, the junction kept 6 bases outside the gene matches.

DNA for the CDR3: TGTGCCAGCTCACCGCAAGGAAGGGGGACTGAAGCTTTCTTT. It encodes CASSPQGRGTEAFF. The rearrangement uses TRBV18 and TRBJ1-1, with D tentatively TRBD1 (6 bases). V lost 3 bases, J lost 5 bases, and 13 bases lay in between. Germline loops: CDR1 KGHSH, CDR2 LQKENI. The CDR3 length is 14 residues.

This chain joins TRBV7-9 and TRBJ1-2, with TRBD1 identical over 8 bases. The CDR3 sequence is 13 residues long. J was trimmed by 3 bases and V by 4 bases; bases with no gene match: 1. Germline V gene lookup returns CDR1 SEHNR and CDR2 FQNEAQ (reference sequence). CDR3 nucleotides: TGTGCCAGCAGCTCACAGGGGGACTATGGCTACACCTTC. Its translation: CASSSQGDYGYTF.

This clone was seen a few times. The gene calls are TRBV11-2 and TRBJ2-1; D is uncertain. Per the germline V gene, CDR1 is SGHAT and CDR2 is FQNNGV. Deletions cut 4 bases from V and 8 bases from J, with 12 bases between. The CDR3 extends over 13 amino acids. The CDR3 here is CASSSHGLDEQFF. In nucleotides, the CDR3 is TGTGCCAGCAGCTCACACGGGTTGGATGAGCAGTTCTTC.

CDR3 in amino acids: CASSAQGAGEQYF. CDR3 nucleotides: TGTGCCAGCAGTGCTCAGGGGGCGGGCGAGCAGTACTTC. The chain links TRBV6-1 to TRBJ2-7; 8 positions agree with TRBD1. Germline values: CDR1 MNHNS, CDR2 SASEGT. This CDR3 is built from 13 residues. V gave up 4 bases and J gave up 6 bases; unmatched junction bases: 5.

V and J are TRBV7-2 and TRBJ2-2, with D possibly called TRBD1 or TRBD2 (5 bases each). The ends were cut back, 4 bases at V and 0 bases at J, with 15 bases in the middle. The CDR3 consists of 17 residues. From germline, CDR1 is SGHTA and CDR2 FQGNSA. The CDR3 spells CASSSGPGQTNTGELFF. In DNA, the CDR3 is TGTGCCAGCAGCTCGGGACCGGGTCAAACGAACACCGGGGAGCTGTTTTTT.

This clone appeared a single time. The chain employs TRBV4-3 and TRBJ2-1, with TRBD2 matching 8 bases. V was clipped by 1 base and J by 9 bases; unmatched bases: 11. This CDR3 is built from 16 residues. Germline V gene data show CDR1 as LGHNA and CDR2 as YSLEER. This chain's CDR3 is CASSQGLTSGHGEQFF. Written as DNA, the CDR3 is TGCGCCAGCAGCCAAGGATTAACTAGCGGCCATGGTGAGCAGTTCTTC.

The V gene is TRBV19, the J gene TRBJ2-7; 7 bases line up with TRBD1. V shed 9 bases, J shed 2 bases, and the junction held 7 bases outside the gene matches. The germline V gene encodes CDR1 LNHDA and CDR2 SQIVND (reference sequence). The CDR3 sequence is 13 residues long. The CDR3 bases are TGTGCCAGGAAACCCGGGACAGCCTACGAGCAGTACTTC. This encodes CARKPGTAYEQYF.

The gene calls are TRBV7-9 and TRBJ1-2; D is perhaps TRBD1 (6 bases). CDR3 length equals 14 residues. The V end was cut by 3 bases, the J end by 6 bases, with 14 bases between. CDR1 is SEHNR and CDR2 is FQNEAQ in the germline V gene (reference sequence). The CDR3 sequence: CASSLGGGADGYTF. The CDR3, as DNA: TGTGCCAGCAGCTTGGGTGGGGGGGCTGATGGCTACACCTTC. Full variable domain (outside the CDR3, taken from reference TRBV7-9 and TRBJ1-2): DTGVSQNPRHKITKRGQNVTFRCDPISEHNRLYWYRQTLGQGPEFLTYFQNEAQLEKSRLLSDRFSAERPKGSFSTLEIQRTEQGDSAMYLCASSLGGGADGYTFGSGTRLTVV.

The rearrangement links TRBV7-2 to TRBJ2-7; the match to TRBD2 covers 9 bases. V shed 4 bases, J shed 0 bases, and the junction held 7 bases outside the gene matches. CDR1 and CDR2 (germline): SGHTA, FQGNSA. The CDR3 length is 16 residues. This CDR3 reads CASSSPTSGFSYEQYF. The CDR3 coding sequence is TGTGCCAGCAGCTCGCCGACTAGCGGTTTCTCCTACGAGCAGTACTTC. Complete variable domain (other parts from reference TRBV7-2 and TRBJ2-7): GAGVSQSPSNKVTEKGKDVELRCDPISGHTALYWYRQSLGQGLEFLIYFQGNSAPDKSGLPSDRFSAERTGGSVSTLTIQRTQQEDSAVYLCASSSPTSGFSYEQYFGPGTRLTVT.

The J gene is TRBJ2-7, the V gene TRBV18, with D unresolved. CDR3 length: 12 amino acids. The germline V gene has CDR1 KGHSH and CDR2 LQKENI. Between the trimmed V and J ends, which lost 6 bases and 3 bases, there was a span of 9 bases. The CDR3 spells CASSPNYYEQYV. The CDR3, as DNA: TGTGCCAGCTCGCCCAACTACTACGAGCAGTACGTC.

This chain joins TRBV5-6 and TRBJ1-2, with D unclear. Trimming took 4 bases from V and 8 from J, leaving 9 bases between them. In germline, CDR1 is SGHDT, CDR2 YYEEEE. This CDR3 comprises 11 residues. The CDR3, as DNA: TGTGCCAGCAGCCTCCTAAGGGGCTACACCTTC. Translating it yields CASSLLRGYTF. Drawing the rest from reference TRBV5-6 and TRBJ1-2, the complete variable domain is DAGVTQSPTHLIKTRGQQVTLRCSPKSGHDTVSWYQQALGQGPQFIFQYYEEEERQRGNFPDRFSGHQFPNYSSELNVNALLLGDSALYLCASSLLRGYTFGSGTRLTVV.

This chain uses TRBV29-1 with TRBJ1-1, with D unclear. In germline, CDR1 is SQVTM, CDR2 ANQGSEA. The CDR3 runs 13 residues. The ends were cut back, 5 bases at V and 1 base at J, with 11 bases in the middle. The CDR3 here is CSVCSGGNTEAFF. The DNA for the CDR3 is TGCAGCGTTTGCTCCGGCGGGAACACTGAAGCTTTCTTT.

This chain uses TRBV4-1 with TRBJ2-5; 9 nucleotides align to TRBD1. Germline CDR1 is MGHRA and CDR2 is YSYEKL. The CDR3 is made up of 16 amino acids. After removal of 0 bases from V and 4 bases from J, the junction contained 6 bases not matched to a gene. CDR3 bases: TGCGCCAGCAGCCAAGATCTGGGGACAGGGTTAGAGACCCAGTACTTC. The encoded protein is CASSQDLGTGLETQYF.

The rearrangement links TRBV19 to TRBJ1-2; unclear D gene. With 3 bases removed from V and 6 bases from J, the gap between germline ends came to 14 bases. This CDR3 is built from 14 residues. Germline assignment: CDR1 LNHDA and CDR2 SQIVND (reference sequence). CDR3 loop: CASSILTNFDGYTF. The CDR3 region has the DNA TGTGCCAGTAGTATTCTTACAAATTTCGATGGCTACACCTTC. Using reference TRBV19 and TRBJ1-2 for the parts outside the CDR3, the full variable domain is DGGITQSPKYLFRKEGQNVTLSCEQNLNHDAMYWYRQDPGQGLRLIYYSQIVNDFQKGDIAEGYSVSREKKESFPLTVTSAQKNPTAFYLCASSILTNFDGYTFGSGTRLTVV.

The chain's CDR3 is CASSVGSGARSGNTIYF. In DNA, the CDR3 is TGTGCCAGCAGCGTAGGATCCGGAGCCCGCTCTGGAAACACCATATATTTT. The chain has TRBV9 and TRBJ1-3; D uncertain. In germline, CDR1 is SGDLS, CDR2 YYNGEE. The CDR3 contains 17 residues. Between the trimmed V and J ends, which lost 0 bases and 0 bases, there was a span of 13 bases.